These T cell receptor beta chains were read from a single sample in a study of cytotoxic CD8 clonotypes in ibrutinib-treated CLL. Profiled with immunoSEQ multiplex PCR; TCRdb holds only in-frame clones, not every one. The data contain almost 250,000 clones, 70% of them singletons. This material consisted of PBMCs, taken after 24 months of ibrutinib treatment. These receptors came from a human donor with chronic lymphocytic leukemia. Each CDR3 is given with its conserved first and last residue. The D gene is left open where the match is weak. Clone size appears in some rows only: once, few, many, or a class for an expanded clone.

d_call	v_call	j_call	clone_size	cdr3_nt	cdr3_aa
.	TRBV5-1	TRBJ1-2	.	TGCGCCAGCAGCTTTGAACAGGGAAGCGGCTACACCTTC	CASSFEQGSGYTF
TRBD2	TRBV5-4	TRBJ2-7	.	TGTGCCAGCAGCTTGGCTAGCGGGAGCCCCTACGAGCAGTACTTC	CASSLASGSPYEQYF
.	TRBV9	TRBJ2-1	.	TGTGCCAGCAGCCCGACTAGTCGTAGGGTCTACAATGAGCAGTTCTTC	CASSPTSRRVYNEQFF
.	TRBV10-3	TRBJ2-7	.	TGTGCCATCTCCTCCGGGACGGAGTCCTACGAGCAGTACTTC	CAISSGTESYEQYF
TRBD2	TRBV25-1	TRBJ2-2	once	TGTGCCAGCACCCCCGGGAGGCCCCTTTCGAACACCGGGGAGCTGTTTTTT	CASTPGRPLSNTGELFF
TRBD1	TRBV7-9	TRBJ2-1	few	TGTGCCAGCAGCGGAACGTCTACTGGGACAGGGATGGATGAGCAGTTCTTC	CASSGTSTGTGMDEQFF
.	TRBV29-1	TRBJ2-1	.	TGCAGCGTCGACGGAGGGGCGCCCAATGAGCAGTTCTTC	CSVDGGAPNEQFF
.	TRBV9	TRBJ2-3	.	TGTGCCAGCAGCGCGATGACTTCTAGCACAGATACGCAGTATTTT	CASSAMTSSTDTQYF
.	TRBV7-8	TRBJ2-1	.	TGTGCCAGCAGCTCTCTTTCCCCTGGGGCCTCCAATGAGCAGTTCTTC	CASSSLSPGASNEQFF
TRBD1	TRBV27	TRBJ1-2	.	TGTGCCAGCAGCCCCCTGGGACAGGGATTGCACAACTATGGCTACACCTTC	CASSPLGQGLHNYGYTF
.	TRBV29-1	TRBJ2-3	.	TGCAGCGCCGGAGGAGGTAGCGGACAGGTCACAGATACGCAGTATTTT	CSAGGGSGQVTDTQYF
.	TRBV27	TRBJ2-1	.	TGTGCCAGCAGTTTACGCAGCTCCGTTCCCCATGAGCAGTTCTTC	CASSLRSSVPHEQFF
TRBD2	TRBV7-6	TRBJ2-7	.	TGTGCCAGCAGCTTGGGGGGGGACGAGCAGTACTTC	CASSLGGDEQYF
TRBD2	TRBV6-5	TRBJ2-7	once	TGTGCCAGCAGCCGGCTAGCGGGGAGCTCCTACGAGCAGTACTTC	CASSRLAGSSYEQYF
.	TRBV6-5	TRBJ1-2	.	TGTGCCAGCAGCCTCGGGGGGTTGGGGTATGGCTACACCTTC	CASSLGGLGYGYTF
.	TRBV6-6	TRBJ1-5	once	TGTGCCAGCAGTTATGACAGGAATCAGCCCCAGCATTTT	CASSYDRNQPQHF
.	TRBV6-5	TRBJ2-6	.	TGTGCCAGCAGCCCGGCCGGGGCCAACGTCCTGACTTTC	CASSPAGANVLTF
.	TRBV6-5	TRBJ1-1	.	TGTGCCAGCAGTTACCGCGTAGGCCTAGAAGCTTTCTTT	CASSYRVGLEAFF
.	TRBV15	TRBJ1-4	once	TGTGCCACCAGCAGAGATCGTGGAGGCGAAAAACTGTTTTTT	CATSRDRGGEKLFF
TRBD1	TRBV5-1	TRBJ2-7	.	TGCGCCAGCAGCTTGGGACAGGGTAACGGGGACTACGAGCAGTACTTC	CASSLGQGNGDYEQYF
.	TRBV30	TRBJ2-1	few	TGTGCCTGGAGTCTAATCTTCCATGAGCAGTTCTTC	CAWSLIFHEQFF
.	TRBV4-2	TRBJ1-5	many	TGTGCCAGCAGCCAAGGGGACGATCAGCCCCAGCATTTT	CASSQGDDQPQHF
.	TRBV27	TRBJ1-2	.	TGTGCCAGCAGTTTAAAAAGGCAGTACTATGGCTACACCTTC	CASSLKRQYYGYTF
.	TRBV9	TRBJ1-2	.	TGTGCCAGCAGCGTAGATGGAGGAGGCTACACCTTC	CASSVDGGGYTF
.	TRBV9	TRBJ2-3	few	TGTGCCAGCAGCCCCCCAAGAGCAGATACGCAGTATTTT	CASSPPRADTQYF
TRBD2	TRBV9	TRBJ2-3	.	TGTGCCAGCAGCACGACGGTGGCGGGAGGGACCGATACGCAGTATTTT	CASSTTVAGGTDTQYF
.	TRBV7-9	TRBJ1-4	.	TGTGCCAGCAGTTCTCCGGGACCACTAGGTGAAAAACTGTTTTTT	CASSSPGPLGEKLFF
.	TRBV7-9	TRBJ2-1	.	TGTGCCAGCACCCCCGCCTCCAATGAGCAGTTCTTC	CASTPASNEQFF
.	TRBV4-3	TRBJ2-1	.	TGCGCCAGCAGCCAAGAGGGGGCTAGCCGCAATGAGCAGTTCTTC	CASSQEGASRNEQFF
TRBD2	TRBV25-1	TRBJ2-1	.	TGTGCCAGCAGTGTAGGGGCGGGAGTCAGAAATGAGCAGTTCTTC	CASSVGAGVRNEQFF
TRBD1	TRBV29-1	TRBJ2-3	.	TGCAGCGTTGAGGGACAGCTCACAGATACGCAGTATTTT	CSVEGQLTDTQYF
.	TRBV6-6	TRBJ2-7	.	TGTGCCAGCAGTTTATCGATGAGCGGCGAGCAGTACTTC	CASSLSMSGEQYF
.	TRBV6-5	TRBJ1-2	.	TGTGCCAGCAGGGGGCTGGGTGGCTACACCTTC	CASRGLGGYTF
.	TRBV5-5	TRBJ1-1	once	TGTGCCAGCAGCTTGGCCCCTGTTAGTGGCACTGAAGCTTTCTTT	CASSLAPVSGTEAFF
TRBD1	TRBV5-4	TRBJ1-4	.	TGTGCCAGCAGCTCCGGGACAGTAAATGAAAAACTGTTTTTT	CASSSGTVNEKLFF
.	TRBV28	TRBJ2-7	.	TGTGCCAGCAGTGTCTCACAGGACCTCTACGAGCAGTACTTC	CASSVSQDLYEQYF
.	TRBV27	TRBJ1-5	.	TGTGCCAGCAGTTTAATTCAGGGAGCGAATCAGCCCCAGCATTTT	CASSLIQGANQPQHF
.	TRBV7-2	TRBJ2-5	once	TGTGCCAGCAGCTTCTACAGCGGCCAAGAGACCCAGTACTTC	CASSFYSGQETQYF
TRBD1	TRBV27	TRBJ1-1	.	TGTGCCAGCCTCCCGGGGACAGGGAGGGCGAACACTGAAGCTTTCTTT	CASLPGTGRANTEAFF
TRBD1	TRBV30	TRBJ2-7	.	TGTGCCTGGAGTGGACAGGGTCTAATGACCTACGAGCAGTACTTC	CAWSGQGLMTYEQYF
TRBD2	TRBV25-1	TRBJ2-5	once	TGTGCCAGCAGTCCCTCCGGGACTACCCAAGAGACCCAGTACTTC	CASSPSGTTQETQYF
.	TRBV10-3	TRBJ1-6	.	TGTGCCATCAGTTCCTCCTATAATTCACCCCTCCACTTT	CAISSSYNSPLHF
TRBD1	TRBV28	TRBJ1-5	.	TGTGCCATCCGGGGACAGGGCCAGCCCCAGCATTTT	CAIRGQGQPQHF
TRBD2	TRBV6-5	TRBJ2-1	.	TGTGCCAGCAGTTTGATAAGGACTAGCGGGAATGAGCAGTTCTTC	CASSLIRTSGNEQFF
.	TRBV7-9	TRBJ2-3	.	TGTGCCAGCAGCCCAGCCACAGATACGCAGTATTTT	CASSPATDTQYF
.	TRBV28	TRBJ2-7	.	TGTGCCAGCAGACCTCACCGGACGCTCTACGAGCAGTACTTC	CASRPHRTLYEQYF
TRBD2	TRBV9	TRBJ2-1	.	TGTGCCAGCAGCTCCAGCGGGAGTCTACACAATGAGCAGTTCTTC	CASSSSGSLHNEQFF
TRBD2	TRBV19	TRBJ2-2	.	TGTGCCAGTAGTATGAGACTAGCGGGAGTGGCCGGGGAGCTGTTTTTT	CASSMRLAGVAGELFF
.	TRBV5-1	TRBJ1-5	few	TGCGCCAGCAGCTTAGGGCTAAATCAGCCCCAGCATTTT	CASSLGLNQPQHF
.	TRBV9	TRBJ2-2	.	TGTGCCAGCAGCGTAGAGGGACCCACCGGGGAGCTGTTTTTT	CASSVEGPTGELFF